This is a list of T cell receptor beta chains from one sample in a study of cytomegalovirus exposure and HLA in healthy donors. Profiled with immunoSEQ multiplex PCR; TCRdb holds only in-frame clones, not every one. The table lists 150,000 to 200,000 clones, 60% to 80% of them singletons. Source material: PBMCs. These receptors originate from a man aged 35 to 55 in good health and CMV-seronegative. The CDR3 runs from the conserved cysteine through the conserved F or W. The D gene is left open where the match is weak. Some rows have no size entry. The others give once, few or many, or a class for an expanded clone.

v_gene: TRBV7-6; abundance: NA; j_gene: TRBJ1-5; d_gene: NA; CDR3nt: TGTGCCAGCAGCGCCCGTCAGGGAGGCGGCAATCAGCCCCAGCATTTT; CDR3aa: CASSARQGGGNQPQHF
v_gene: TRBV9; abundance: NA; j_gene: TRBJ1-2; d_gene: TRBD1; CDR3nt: TGTGCCAGCAGCGAGACCTCCGGGACAGGGTATGGCTACACCTTC; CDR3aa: CASSETSGTGYGYTF
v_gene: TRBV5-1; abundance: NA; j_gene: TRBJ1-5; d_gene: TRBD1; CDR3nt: TGCGCCAGCAGCTTGGGACAGGGGATAAATCAGCCCCAGCATTTT; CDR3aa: CASSLGQGINQPQHF
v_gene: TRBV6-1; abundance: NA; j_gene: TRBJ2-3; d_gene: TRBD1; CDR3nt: TGTGCCAGCAGTACGCAGGGGGCCGGCGAAGATTTT; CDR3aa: CASSTQGAGEDF
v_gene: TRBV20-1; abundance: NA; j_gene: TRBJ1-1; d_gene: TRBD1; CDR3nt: TGCAGTTCGACAGGGCATACTGAAGCTTTCTTT; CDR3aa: CSSTGHTEAFF
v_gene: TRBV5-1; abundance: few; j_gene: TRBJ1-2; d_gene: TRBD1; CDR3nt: TGCGCCAGCAGCTTGGACAGACAGGGCCTCGACTATGGCTACACCTTC; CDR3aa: CASSLDRQGLDYGYTF
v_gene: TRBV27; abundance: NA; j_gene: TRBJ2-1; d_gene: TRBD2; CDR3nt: TGTGCCAGCAGTGGGGGGGACCTAGTTCGATACAATGAGCAGTTCTTC; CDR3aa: CASSGGDLVRYNEQFF
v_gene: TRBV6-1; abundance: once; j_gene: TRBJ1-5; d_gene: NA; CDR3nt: TGTGCCAGCAGTGAAAGGGGGTATAGCAATCAGCCCCAGCATTTT; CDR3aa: CASSERGYSNQPQHF
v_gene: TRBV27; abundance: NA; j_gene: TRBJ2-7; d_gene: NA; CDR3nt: TGTGCCAGCAGTTCCAGTCAGCGACAGCACAACGAGCAGTACTTC; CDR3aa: CASSSSQRQHNEQYF
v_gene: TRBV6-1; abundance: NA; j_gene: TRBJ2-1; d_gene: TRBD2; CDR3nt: TGTGCCAGCAACCGGGACTACTCCTACAATGAGCAGTTCTTC; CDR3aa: CASNRDYSYNEQFF
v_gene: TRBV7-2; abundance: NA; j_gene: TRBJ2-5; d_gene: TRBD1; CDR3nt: TGTGCCAGCAGCTCGCGACAGGGGAGTCAACAAGAGACCCAGTACTTC; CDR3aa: CASSSRQGSQQETQYF
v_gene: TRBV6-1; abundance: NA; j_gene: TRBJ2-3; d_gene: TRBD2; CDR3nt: TGTGCCAGCAACCCGGGGCTAGCGGGCACAGATACGCAGTATTTT; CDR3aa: CASNPGLAGTDTQYF
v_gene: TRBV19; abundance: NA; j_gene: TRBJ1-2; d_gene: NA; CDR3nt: TGTGCCAGTAGTATAGATCCCGGACAGTTCTATGGCTACACCTTC; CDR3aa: CASSIDPGQFYGYTF
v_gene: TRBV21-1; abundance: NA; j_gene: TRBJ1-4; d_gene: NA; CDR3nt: TGTGCCACCTCGACAAGTAACAATGAAAAACTGTTTTTT; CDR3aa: CATSTSNNEKLFF
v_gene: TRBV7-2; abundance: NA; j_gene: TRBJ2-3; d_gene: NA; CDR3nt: TGTGCCAGCAGCTTAGGGGGGCCCGCAGATACGCAGTATTTT; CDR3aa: CASSLGGPADTQYF
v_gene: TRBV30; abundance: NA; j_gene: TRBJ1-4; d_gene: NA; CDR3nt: TGTGCCTGGAGTGTGGGGCAGGGTATGGGCAAACTGTTTTTT; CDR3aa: CAWSVGQGMGKLFF
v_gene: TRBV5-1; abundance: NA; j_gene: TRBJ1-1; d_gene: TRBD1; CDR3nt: TGCGCCAGCAGCTGGGAGCTACAGGGGGCAGACACTGAAGCTTTCTTT; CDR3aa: CASSWELQGADTEAFF
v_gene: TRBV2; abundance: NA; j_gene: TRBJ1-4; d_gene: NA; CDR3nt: TGTGCCAGCACCTCCCGACCCCCGACACTTACAACTAATGAAAAACTGTTTTTT; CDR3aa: CASTSRPPTLTTNEKLFF
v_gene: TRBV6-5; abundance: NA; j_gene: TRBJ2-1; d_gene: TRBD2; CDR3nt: TGTGCCAGCAGTTTAGTAGCGGGGGTGATAAAGTTCTTC; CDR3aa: CASSLVAGVIKFF
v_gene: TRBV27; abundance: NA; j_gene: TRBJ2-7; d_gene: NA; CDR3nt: TGTGCCAGCAGTCTCTACAGGGAGGGGGTGGGCGAGCAGTACTTC; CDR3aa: CASSLYREGVGEQYF
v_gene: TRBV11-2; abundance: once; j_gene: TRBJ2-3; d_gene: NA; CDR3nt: TGTGCCAGCAGCTTAAATTCCGGAGCCACTTTGGATACGCAGTATTTT; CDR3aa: CASSLNSGATLDTQYF
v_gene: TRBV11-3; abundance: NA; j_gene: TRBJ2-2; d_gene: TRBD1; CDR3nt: TGTGCCAGCAGCCTTAGATCAGGACAGGGGTTTGCCGGGGAGCTGTTTTTT; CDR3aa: CASSLRSGQGFAGELFF
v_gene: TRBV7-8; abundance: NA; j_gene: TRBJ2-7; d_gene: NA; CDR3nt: TGTGCCAGCAGCTCCCGCACAGGGACCTACGAGCAGTACTTC; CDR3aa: CASSSRTGTYEQYF
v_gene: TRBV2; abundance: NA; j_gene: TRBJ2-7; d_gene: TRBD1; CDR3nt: TGTGCCAGCTCGAAAAACAGGGGAACCTACGAGCAGTACTTC; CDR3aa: CASSKNRGTYEQYF
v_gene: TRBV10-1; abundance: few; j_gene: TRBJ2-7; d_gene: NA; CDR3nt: TGCGCCAGCAGGGGATGTGGGAGTACCTACGAGCAGTACTTC; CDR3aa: CASRGCGSTYEQYF
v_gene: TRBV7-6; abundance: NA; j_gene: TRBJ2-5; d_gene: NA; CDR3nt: TGTGCCAGCAGCTTACGTTCTACTGAGCAGTACTTC; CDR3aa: CASSLRSTEQYF
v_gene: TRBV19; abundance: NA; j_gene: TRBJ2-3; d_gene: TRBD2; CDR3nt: TGTGCCAGTACCCAAGGGGAGGGCGCAGATACGCAGTATTTT; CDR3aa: CASTQGEGADTQYF
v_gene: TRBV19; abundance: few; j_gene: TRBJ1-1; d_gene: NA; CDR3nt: TGTGCCAGTAGTGCCGACAGGTGGGGGGGGAACACTGAAGCTTTCTTT; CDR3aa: CASSADRWGGNTEAFF
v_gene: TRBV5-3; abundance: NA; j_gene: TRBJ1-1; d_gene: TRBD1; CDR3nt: TGTGCCAGAAGCCCGGACAGGGTTAGGGGCACTGAAGCTTTCTTT; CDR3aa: CARSPDRVRGTEAFF
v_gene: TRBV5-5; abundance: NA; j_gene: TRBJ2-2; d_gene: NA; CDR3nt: TGTGCCAGCAGCTTGGTCGGGACACTGAACACCGGGGAGCTGTTTTTT; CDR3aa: CASSLVGTLNTGELFF
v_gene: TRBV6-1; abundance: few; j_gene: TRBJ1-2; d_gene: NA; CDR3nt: TGTGCCAGCACTCCCGGGGGTCGTAATGGTGGCTACACCTTC; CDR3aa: CASTPGGRNGGYTF
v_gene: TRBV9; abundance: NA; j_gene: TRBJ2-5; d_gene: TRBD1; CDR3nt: TGTGCCAGCAGCGCAGCCGGGACAGGGTACGAGACCCAGTACTTC; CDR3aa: CASSAAGTGYETQYF
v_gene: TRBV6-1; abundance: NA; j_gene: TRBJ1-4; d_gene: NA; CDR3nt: TGTGCCAGCAGCGGGATCCTTAATGAAAAACTGTTTTTT; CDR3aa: CASSGILNEKLFF
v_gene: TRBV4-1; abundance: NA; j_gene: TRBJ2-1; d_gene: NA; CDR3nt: TGCGCCAGCAGCCAAGAGAGGCGGTGCAATGAGCAGTTCTTC; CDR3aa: CASSQERRCNEQFF
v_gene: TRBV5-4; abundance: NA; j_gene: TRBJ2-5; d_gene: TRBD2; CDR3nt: TGTGCCAGCAGCTTGGGGCTAGCGGGAGTTGAGACCCAGTACTTC; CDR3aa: CASSLGLAGVETQYF
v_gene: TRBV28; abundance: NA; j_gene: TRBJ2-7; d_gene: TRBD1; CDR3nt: TGTGCCAGCAGAAGACAGGGGGGCTCCTACGAGCAGTACTTC; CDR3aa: CASRRQGGSYEQYF
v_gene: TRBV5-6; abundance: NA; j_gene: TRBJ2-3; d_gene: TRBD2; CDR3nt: TGTGCCAGCAGCTACCTAGCGGGAGCTAGCACAGATACGCAGTATTTT; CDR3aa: CASSYLAGASTDTQYF
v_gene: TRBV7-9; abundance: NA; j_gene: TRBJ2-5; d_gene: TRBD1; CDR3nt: TGTGCCAGCAGCTTAGACAGGGGGACCCAGTACTTC; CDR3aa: CASSLDRGTQYF
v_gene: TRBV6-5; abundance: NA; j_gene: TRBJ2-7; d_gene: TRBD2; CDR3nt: TGTGCCAGCAGTCGTGGGGGGGATCCCTCCTACGAGCAGTACTTC; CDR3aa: CASSRGGDPSYEQYF
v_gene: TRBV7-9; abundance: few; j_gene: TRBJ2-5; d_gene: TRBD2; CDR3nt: TGTGCCAGCAGCGGACGGGGAGGGGCGCAAGAGACCCAGTACTTC; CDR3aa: CASSGRGGAQETQYF